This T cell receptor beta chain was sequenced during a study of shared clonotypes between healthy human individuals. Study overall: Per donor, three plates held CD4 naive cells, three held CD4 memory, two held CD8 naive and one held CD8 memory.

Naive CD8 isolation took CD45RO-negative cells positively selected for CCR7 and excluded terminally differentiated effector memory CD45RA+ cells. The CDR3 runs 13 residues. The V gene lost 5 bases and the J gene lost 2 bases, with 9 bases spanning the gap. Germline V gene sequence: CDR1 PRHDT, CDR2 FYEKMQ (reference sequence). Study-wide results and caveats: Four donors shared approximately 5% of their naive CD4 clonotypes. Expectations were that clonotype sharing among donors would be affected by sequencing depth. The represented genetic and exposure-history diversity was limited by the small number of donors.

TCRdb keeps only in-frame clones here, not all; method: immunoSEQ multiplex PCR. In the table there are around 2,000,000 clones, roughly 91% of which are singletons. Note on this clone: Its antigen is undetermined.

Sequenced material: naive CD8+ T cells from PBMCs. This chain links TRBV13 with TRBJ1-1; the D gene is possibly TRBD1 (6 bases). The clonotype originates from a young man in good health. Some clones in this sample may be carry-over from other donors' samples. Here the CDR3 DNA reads TGTGCCAGCAGCCGGACAGTTAACACTGAAGCTTTCTTT. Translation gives CASSRTVNTEAFF.